What follows are 8 T cell receptor beta chains derived from one specimen sequenced in a study of blood T cells in healthy people across ages. Using a J-beta primer mix together with a sample-barcoded 5' primer, a second PCR was run for about 6 to 11 cycles. TCRdb re-called the 5' RACE reads through MiXCR, storing one row per CDR3 protein. The table shows roughly 800,000 distinct CDR3 sequences, with 58% occurring only once. Input material: blood. These receptors were obtained from a man aged 30-40 years in good health.

This chain joins TRBV6-5 and TRBJ2-7, with 11 nucleotides matching TRBD1. Germline loops: CDR1 MNHEY, CDR2 SVGAGI. The CDR3 extends over 15 amino acids. The ends lost 6 bases at V and 4 bases at J; junction bases unmatched: 8. CDR3 loop: CASSLGQGGLYEQYF. The CDR3, as DNA: TGTGCCAGCAGCTTGGGACAGGGGGGTCTTTACGAGCAGTACTTC.

The rearrangement uses TRBV4-2 and TRBJ2-5, with 10 bases matching TRBD2. The CDR3 extends over 19 amino acids. CDR1 LGHNA and CDR2 YNFKEQ come from the germline V gene. Trimming took 1 base from V and 4 from J; bases not matched to a gene: 15. Written as DNA, the CDR3 is TGTGCCAGCAGCCAAGCGGCAGCGGGAGGGACTCCGGGGCGAGAGACCCAGTACTTC. Encoded protein: CASSQAAAGGTPGRETQYF.

This chain joins TRBV7-2 and TRBJ2-1; D perhaps matches TRBD2 (6 bases). Judging by the DNA end, TRBJ2-7 fits better; the J call may be wrong. This CDR3 comprises 14 residues. Germline assignment: CDR1 SGHTA and CDR2 FQGNSA. The CDR3 protein is CASSATRSYNEQYF. The CDR3, as DNA: TGTGCCAGCAGCGCGACTAGGTCCTACAATGAGCAGTACTTC.

This chain links TRBV6-5 with TRBJ2-3, with TRBD2 matching 7 bases. With V trimmed by 8 bases and J by 3 bases, 8 bases remained unmatched. The V gene's germline CDR1 is MNHEY and CDR2 SVGAGI. The CDR3 has 14 residues. The CDR3 DNA sequence: TGTGCCAGCGGACGGGAGGAGCGAACAGATACGCAGTATTTT. Amino acid sequence: CASGREERTDTQYF.

The chain links TRBV6-6 to TRBJ2-6; perhaps TRBD1 as D (6 bases). V was pared by 4 bases and J by 2 bases, with 9 bases between. This CDR3 has 15 residues. CDR1 is MNHNY and CDR2 is SVGAGI in the germline V gene (reference sequence). CDR3 loop: CASSSGVTGANVLTF. Here the CDR3 DNA reads TGTGCCAGCAGTTCAGGGGTGACTGGGGCCAACGTCCTGACTTTC.

This clonotype was seen a handful of times. The V call is TRBV7-2, the J call TRBJ1-1; perhaps TRBD1 as D (6 bases). CDR3 length equals 14 residues. V dropped 2 bases and J dropped 8 bases, with 15 bases sitting between them. Germline loops: CDR1 SGHTA, CDR2 FQGNSA. In DNA form, the CDR3 reads TGTGCCAGCAGCTTAAACAGGGACACCTTAGAAGCTTTCTTT. Amino acids: CASSLNRDTLEAFF.

The V and J genes are TRBV20-1 and TRBJ2-3; a possible D gene is TRBD2 (5 bases). Trimming shortened V by 4 bases and J by 3 bases, and 17 bases separated the two germline ends. Germline V gene data show CDR1 as DFQATT and CDR2 as SNEGSKA (reference sequence). The CDR3 contains 15 residues. The CDR3 loop reads CSATEGRLWTDTQYF. The CDR3 DNA is TGCAGTGCTACTGAGGGCCGCCTATGGACAGATACGCAGTATTTT.

V gene TRBV2 combines with J gene TRBJ2-7; D tentatively reads TRBD1 or TRBD2 (5 bases each). CDR3 length equals 13 residues. Germline V CDR1 and CDR2: SNHLY, FYNNEI. V was clipped by 6 bases and J by 2 bases, with 11 bases between them. In nucleotides, the CDR3 is TGTGCCAGCAGGTCGGGACCGACCTACGAGCAGTACTTC. It yields the protein CASRSGPTYEQYF.